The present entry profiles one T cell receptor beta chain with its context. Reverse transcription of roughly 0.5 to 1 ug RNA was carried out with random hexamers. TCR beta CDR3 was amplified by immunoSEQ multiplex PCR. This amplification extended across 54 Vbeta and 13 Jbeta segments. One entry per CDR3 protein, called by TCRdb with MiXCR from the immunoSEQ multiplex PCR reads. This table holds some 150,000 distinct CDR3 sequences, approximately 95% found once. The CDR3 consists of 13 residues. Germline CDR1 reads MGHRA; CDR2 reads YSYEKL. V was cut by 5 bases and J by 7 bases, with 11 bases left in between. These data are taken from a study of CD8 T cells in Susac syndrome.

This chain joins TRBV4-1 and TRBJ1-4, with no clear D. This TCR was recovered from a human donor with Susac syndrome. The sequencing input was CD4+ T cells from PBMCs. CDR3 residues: CASSNLLGEKLFF. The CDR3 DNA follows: TGCGCCAGCAGCAACCTCCTAGGTGAAAAACTGTTTTTT.